The clone carrying this T cell receptor (beta chain) has ten or more counts. What it binds is not known. This sample stems from a study of Graves' ophthalmopathy and Graves' hyperthyroidism. Study-level findings and limits: Predictions made by the model for ophthalmopathy progression reached more than 55% sensitivity and 72% to 85% specificity.

Amplification targeted the TCR beta CDR3 regions, with RNA transcripts as the source material. Following a first-round RT-PCR that used HTBI primers, a second-round multiplex PCR was carried out. MiXCR was run by TCRdb on the multiplex PCR reads, yielding one entry per CDR3 protein. The top ten clones hold over 8% of a sample with some 520,000 distinct CDR3 sequences, over 13% of them seen once. Trimming took 0 bases from V and 0 from J, leaving 12 bases between them. The CDR3 totals 17 residues. Germline V CDR1 and CDR2: MNHEY, SMNVEV (reference sequence). The source is a woman aged 25-40 years with Graves' ophthalmopathy. The chain combines TRBV27 with TRBJ1-5; D unclear. Specimen: blood. The CDR3 DNA follows: TGTGCCAGCAGTTTATCCCCCATTACCTATAGCAATCAGCCCCAGCATTTT. Encoded protein: CASSLSPITYSNQPQHF.